This T cell receptor beta chain was documented in a study of a mutant IDH1 vaccine in newly diagnosed glioma (dated by TCRdb to the early 2020s). At the level of the whole study: Vaccination started 4-6 weeks after radiotherapy alone, or was given together with temozolomide cycles in the groups whose treatment included chemotherapy. Prior to enrollment, standard therapy consisting of radiotherapy alone, temozolomide alone, or radiochemotherapy with temozolomide had been administered to patients, with the combination being received by most patients. Longitudinal TCRB deep sequencing was done for 25 treated patients, wherever samples were available for exploratory analyses. Peripheral blood was collected at six visits: V03 (baseline), V05, V07, V10, V12 and V13. The week-35 safety follow-up was designated visit V12, and the week-47 end of study was designated visit V13. Of the 32 patients who were treated, approximately 60% were male and approximately 38% were female, and the mean age was roughly 40 years. Study-wide findings and limitations: Selection of PBMC samples for TCRB deep sequencing was based on availability. No apparent relationship was observed between pseudoprogression and alterations in the top peripheral T cell clonotypes detected by TCRB sequencing. Across multiple MHC alleles, vaccine-induced immune responses were seen in more than 80% of patients. The authors stated that sample limitations prevented analyses of patient blood samples from being reproduced.

Remarks on this clone: Its antigen is not yet known. Base qualities are missing; no much larger clone stands one base away.

The CDR3 sequence holds 12 residues, the cysteine and phenylalanine included. The CDR3 DNA has 36 bases and is translated from base 1. CDR1 SEHNR and CDR2 FQNEAQ were looked up in the germline V gene (reference sequence). The junction shows trimming of 3 bases on V and 7 bases on J, plus 9 bases between the germline ends. The time point label corresponds to: week 35, safety follow-up. Each vaccine dose, consisting of 300 ug of a 20-mer mutant IDH1 peptide in Montanide, was administered subcutaneously with topical imiquimod. Patients were given eight vaccinations, in weeks 1, 3, 5, 7, 11, 15, 19 and 23, which matched visits V03 through V10. Newly diagnosed WHO grade 3 or 4 IDH1-mutant astrocytomas showing loss of nuclear ATRX were present in the donors. The samples were drawn from NOA16, a multicentre, single-arm, open-label phase I trial in Germany that tested a mutant IDH1 peptide vaccine in humans for the first time. Genomic DNA for TCRB sequencing was extracted from EDTA blood using the DNeasy Blood and Tissue Kit.

The library was built by means of the immunoSEQ multiplex PCR assay. The hsTCRB Kit was used according to the manufacturer's protocol to amplify rearranged TCR beta chain sequences. An Illumina MiSeq was used to sequence the TCRB libraries. As for the original processing: The kit vendor's proprietary platform handled demultiplexing, trimming and gene mapping. TCRdb retrieved this table from immuneACCESS and kept in-frame rearrangements only. Not all clones are present; in checked studies, unresolved V genes account for under half, and no reason is known for the remainder. V, J and clone size were drawn from that table, and D and trimming were deduced from the DNA. Recorded for this sample are tens of thousands of clones; around 81% of them occurred a single time. The ten largest clones capture 4.5% to 5.5% of the sample.

Sample: PBMCs, taken from a glioma patient whose treatment included an IDH1 peptide vaccine. This clonotype was sampled from a woman in her 40s with glioma. Some clones in this sample may be carry-over from other donors' samples. Recombination connected TRBV7-9 to TRBJ2-5; the D gene cannot be resolved reliably. Read as DNA, the sequence is TGTGCCAGCAGCTTCCCGGGTGGGACCCAGTACTTC. It is translated as CASSFPGGTQYF.